This entry features one TCR beta chain sequence. Its antigen is unknown. The data originate from a study of human T cells and chemical hapten exposure. About the research overall: Throughout the roughly 25-week study, diphenylcyclopropenone was applied weekly to the patients' scalps. Alopecia areata, totalis or universalis affected patients, mainly female. Regarding the study as a whole: Alopecia was present in the donors, so their immune response may differ from healthy people's. Expanded TCRs showed more large CDR3 clusters than pre-sensitization or healthy control sets.

TCRdb used MiXCR to reprocess the RACE reads, holding one entry per CDR3 protein. The sample consists of about 160,000 distinct CDR3 sequences, around 30% of them appearing once. Time point specified: patch test 3, about 24 weeks after DPC sensitization. Treatment of the sample: therapeutic diphenylcyclopropenone sensitization with weekly scalp DPC. This CDR3 has 15 amino acids. V trimming: 5 bases; J trimming: 0 bases; junction bases outside the gene matches: 5. Germline V gene sequence: CDR1 SNHLY, CDR2 FYNNEI. The chain is built from TRBV2 and TRBJ2-3; 7 positions match TRBD1. This material consisted of whole blood, taken in connection with sensitization to the hapten diphenylcyclopropenone (DPC). The receptor was derived from a woman under 30 with alopecia areata. Some clones in this sample may be carry-over from other donors' samples. Here the CDR3 reads CASSKGTESTDTQYF. In DNA, the CDR3 is TGTGCCAGCAGTAAAGGGACAGAGAGCACAGATACGCAGTATTTT.